The clone carrying this TCR beta chain was observed a few times. Its cognate antigen is unknown. Looked up from germline, CDR1 is DFQATT and CDR2 is SNEGSKA (reference sequence). With V trimmed by 3 bases and J by 13 bases, 5 bases remained unmatched. CDR3 size: 11 residues. 60 Vbeta and 13 Jbeta primers were used in PCR. The assay was immunoSEQ multiplex PCR, and TCRdb's table has in-frame clones only and misses some. The sample carries 95,000 to 150,000 clones, roughly 80% recorded once. This entry is derived from a study of cytomegalovirus exposure and HLA in healthy donors. Across the study: Across about 400 genotyped donors, 81% landed in the Caucasian-associated ancestry cluster. Overall study results and limits: Equally common other TCR beta chains were less clonally expanded than HLA-associated ones, a later analysis found. A highly shared variant cluster was judged a likely technical artifact.

The material sequenced was PBMCs. The chain has TRBV20-1 and TRBJ2-5, with 10 bases matching TRBD2. This TCR derives from a man aged 25 to 40 in good health and CMV-seropositive. The CDR3 region is CSARGGLARYF. The CDR3 coding sequence is TGCAGTGCTAGGGGGGGACTAGCGAGGTACTTC.